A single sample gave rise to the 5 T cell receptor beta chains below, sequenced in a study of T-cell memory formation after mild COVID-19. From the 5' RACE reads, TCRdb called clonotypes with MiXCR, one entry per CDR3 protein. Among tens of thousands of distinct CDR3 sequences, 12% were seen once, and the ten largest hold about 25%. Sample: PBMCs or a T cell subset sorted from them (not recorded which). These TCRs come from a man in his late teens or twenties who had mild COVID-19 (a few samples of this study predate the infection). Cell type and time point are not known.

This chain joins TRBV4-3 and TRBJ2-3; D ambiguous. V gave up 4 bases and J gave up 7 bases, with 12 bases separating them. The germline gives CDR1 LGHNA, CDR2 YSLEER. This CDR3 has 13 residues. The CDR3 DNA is TGCGCCAGCAGCCCCCCTAAAGGAAATACGCAGTATTTT. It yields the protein CASSPPKGNTQYF.

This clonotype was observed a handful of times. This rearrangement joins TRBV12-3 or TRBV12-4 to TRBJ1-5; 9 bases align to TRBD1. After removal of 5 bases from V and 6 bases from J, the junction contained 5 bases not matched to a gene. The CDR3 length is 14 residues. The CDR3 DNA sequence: TGTGCCAGCAGTGGAACAGGGGGCGGTCAGCCCCAGCATTTT. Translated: CASSGTGGGQPQHF.

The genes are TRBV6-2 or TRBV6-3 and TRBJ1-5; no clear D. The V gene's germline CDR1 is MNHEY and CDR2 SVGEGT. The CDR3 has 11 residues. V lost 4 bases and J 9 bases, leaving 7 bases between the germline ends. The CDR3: CASSLAGPQHF. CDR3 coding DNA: TGTGCCAGCAGTTTGGCCGGGCCCCAGCATTTT.

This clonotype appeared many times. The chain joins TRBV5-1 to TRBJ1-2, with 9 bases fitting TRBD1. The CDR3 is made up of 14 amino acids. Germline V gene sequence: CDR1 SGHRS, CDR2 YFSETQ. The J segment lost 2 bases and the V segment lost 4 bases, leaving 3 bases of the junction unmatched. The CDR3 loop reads CASSTGTGNYGYTF. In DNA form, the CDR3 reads TGCGCCAGCAGCACCGGGACAGGGAACTATGGCTACACCTTC.

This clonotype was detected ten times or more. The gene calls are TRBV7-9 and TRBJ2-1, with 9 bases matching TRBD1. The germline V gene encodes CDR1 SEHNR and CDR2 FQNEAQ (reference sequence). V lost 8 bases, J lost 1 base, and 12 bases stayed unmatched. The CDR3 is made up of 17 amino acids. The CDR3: CASLDEYRGRSYNEQFF. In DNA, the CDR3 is TGTGCCAGCCTGGACGAATACAGGGGGCGTTCCTACAATGAGCAGTTCTTC. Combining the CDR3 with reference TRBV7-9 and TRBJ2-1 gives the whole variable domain DTGVSQNPRHKITKRGQNVTFRCDPISEHNRLYWYRQTLGQGPEFLTYFQNEAQLEKSRLLSDRFSAERPKGSFSTLEIQRTEQGDSAMYLCASLDEYRGRSYNEQFFGPGTRLTVL.